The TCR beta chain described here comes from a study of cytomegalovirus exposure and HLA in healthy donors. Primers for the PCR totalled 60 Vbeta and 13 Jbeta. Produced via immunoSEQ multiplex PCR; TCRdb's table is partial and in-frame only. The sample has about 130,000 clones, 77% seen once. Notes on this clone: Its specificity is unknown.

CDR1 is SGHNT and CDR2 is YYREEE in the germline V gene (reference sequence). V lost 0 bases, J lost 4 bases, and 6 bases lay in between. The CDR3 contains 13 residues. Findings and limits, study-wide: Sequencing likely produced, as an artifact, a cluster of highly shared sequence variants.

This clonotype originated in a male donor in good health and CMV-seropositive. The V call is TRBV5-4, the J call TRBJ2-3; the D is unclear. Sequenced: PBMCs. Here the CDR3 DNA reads TGTGCCAGCAGCTTGGCAGGCCCAGATACGCAGTATTTT. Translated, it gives CASSLAGPDTQYF.